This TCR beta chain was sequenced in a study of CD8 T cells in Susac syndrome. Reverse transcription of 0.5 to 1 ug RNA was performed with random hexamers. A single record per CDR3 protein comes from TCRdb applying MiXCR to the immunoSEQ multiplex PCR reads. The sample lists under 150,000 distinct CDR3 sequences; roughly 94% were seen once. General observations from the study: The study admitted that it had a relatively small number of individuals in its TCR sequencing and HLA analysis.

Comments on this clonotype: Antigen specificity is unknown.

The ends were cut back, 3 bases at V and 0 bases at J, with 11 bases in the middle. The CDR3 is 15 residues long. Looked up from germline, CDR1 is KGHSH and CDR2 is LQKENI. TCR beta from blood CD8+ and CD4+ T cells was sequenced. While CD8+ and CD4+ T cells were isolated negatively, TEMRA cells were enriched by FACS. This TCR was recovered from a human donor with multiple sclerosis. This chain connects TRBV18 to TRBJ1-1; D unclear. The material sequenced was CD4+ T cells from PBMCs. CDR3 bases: TGTGCCAGCTCACCCGGCCTTGAGATGAACACTGAAGCTTTCTTT. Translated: CASSPGLEMNTEAFF. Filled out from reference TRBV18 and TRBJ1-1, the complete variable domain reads NAGVMQNPRHLVRRRGQEARLRCSPMKGHSHVYWYRQLPEEGLKFMVYLQKENIIDESGMPKERFSAEFPKEGPSILRIQQVVRGDSAAYFCASSPGLEMNTEAFFGQGTRLTVV.